Presented here are 12 T cell receptor beta chains from one specimen sequenced in a study of lymphopenia after photon versus proton radiotherapy. Clones were read by immunoSEQ multiplex PCR, and TCRdb kept only the in-frame ones, dropping some. The data show 50,000 to 70,000 clones, about nine tenths seen once. The specimen comprised peripheral blood, sampled from a patient treated with proton-based radiotherapy. These receptor sequences come from a man older than 75 with esophageal cancer.

The chain has TRBV4-2 and TRBJ2-7, with 12 bases identical to TRBD2. The CDR3 is 15 residues long. In germline, CDR1 is LGHNA, CDR2 YNFKEQ. Losses at the gene ends were 4 bases for V and 7 bases for J; bases not matched to a gene: 8. The CDR3 nucleotides read TGTGCCAGCAGCCGAGGGCTAGCGGGGGGGCTAGAGCAGTACTTC. It is translated as CASSRGLAGGLEQYF.

The chain employs TRBV11-2 and TRBJ2-3; the match to TRBD2 covers 8 bases. The V gene end was trimmed by 4 bases and the J gene end by 6 bases; junction bases not matched to a gene: 6. The CDR3 has 14 residues. Germline V gives CDR1 SGHAT, CDR2 FQNNGV. The CDR3 region is CASSSGLAGDTQYF. DNA for the CDR3: TGTGCCAGCAGCTCCGGACTAGCTGGGGATACGCAGTATTTT.

This clone turned up a few times. The CDR3 protein is CASSLGQGKEKLFF. CDR3 sequence (DNA): TGCGCCAGCAGCTTGGGACAGGGGAAAGAAAAACTGTTTTTT. The gene calls are TRBV5-1 and TRBJ1-4; TRBD1 matches at 8 bases. Trimming cost V 0 bases and J 8 bases; bases outside gene matches: 3. CDR1 is SGHRS and CDR2 is YFSETQ in the germline V gene. The CDR3 length is 14 residues.

The V and J genes are TRBV4-2 and TRBJ2-3; D call uncertain. The CDR3 covers 14 residues. Trimming cost V 0 bases and J 0 bases, with 4 bases left between them. CDR1 and CDR2 (germline): LGHNA, YNFKEQ. CDR3 residues: CASSQDHSTDTQYF. The CDR3 coding sequence is TGTGCCAGCAGCCAAGATCATAGCACAGATACGCAGTATTTT.

In this sample, this clone turned up a few times. The same CDR3 also results from other DNA sequences found in this sample. The gene calls are TRBV7-2 and TRBJ2-7; 8 bases line up with TRBD1. The CDR3 sequence is 12 residues long. Germline V gene lookup returns CDR1 SGHTA and CDR2 FQGNSA. V was clipped by 3 bases and J by 7 bases; unmatched bases: 2. The CDR3 loop reads CASSFRGREQYF. The DNA for the CDR3 is TGTGCCAGCAGCTTCAGGGGGCGTGAGCAGTACTTC.

This clone showed up just a few times. Additional DNA sequences in this sample encode the identical CDR3. The CDR3 is CASSIQQGTEAFF. Here the CDR3 DNA reads TGTGCCAGTAGTATCCAACAGGGGACTGAAGCTTTCTTT. V and J are TRBV19 and TRBJ1-1, with 7 positions matching TRBD1. There are 13 residues in the CDR3. CDR1 is LNHDA, CDR2 SQIVND, per germline (reference sequence). Trimming removed 3 bases from V and 5 bases from J; junction bases left unmatched: 3.

This chain uses TRBV6-5 with TRBJ1-5; D call uncertain. V lost 11 bases and J lost 9, with 8 bases in between. CDR1 and CDR2 from the germline V gene are MNHEY and SVGAGI. The CDR3 runs 9 residues. CDR3 loop: CAQSGPQHF. The DNA for the CDR3 is TGTGCCCAAAGCGGGCCCCAGCATTTT.

This chain connects TRBV9 to TRBJ2-2, with 9 bases lining up with TRBD1. This CDR3 has 17 residues. V lost 0 bases to trimming and J lost 6 bases; unmatched junction nucleotides: 9. In germline, CDR1 is SGDLS, CDR2 YYNGEE. The CDR3 DNA sequence: TGTGCCAGCAGCGTAGCCGGGGTGGGACAGGGATCCGGGGAGCTGTTTTTT. Translation gives CASSVAGVGQGSGELFF.

The chain recombines TRBV6-5 with TRBJ2-5, with a tentative D call TRBD1 (5 bases). The CDR3 length is 15 residues. The germline CDR1 and CDR2 sequences are MNHEY and SVGAGI. V lost 3 bases and J 2 bases, leaving 13 bases between the germline ends. The CDR3 DNA reads as TGTGCCAGCAGTTATGGACAAGACTCTCAAGAGACCCAGTACTTC. This translates into CASSYGQDSQETQYF.

The chain uses TRBV18 and TRBJ1-1; D perhaps matches TRBD1 (5 bases). V was shortened by 3 bases and J by 2 bases, with 13 bases between the two germline ends. Germline CDR1 KGHSH, CDR2 LQKENI. This CDR3 is built from 15 residues. The CDR3, as DNA: TGTGCCAGCTCACCCCTTGCAGGACAAAACACTGAAGCTTTCTTT. Its protein is CASSPLAGQNTEAFF.

This clone was detected once. V and J are TRBV9 and TRBJ2-3; D is unclear. Germline CDR1 SGDLS, CDR2 YYNGEE. CDR3 length equals 14 residues. V was pared by 0 bases and J by 0 bases, with 5 bases between. The CDR3 DNA reads as TGTGCCAGCAGCGTAGGACTTAGCACAGATACGCAGTATTTT. It translates to CASSVGLSTDTQYF.

V gene TRBV9 combines with J gene TRBJ2-5; no clear D. Looked up from germline, CDR1 is SGDLS and CDR2 is YYNGEE. Trimming removed 1 base from V and 1 base from J, with 11 bases in between. The CDR3 is 15 residues long. CDR3 region: CASSVTARVQETQYF. Written as DNA, the CDR3 is TGTGCCAGCAGCGTAACGGCCCGGGTCCAAGAGACCCAGTACTTC. Drawing the rest from reference TRBV9 and TRBJ2-5, the complete variable domain is DSGVTQTPKHLITATGQRVTLRCSPRSGDLSVYWYQQSLDQGLQFLIQYYNGEERAKGNILERFSAQQFPDLHSELNLSSLELGDSALYFCASSVTARVQETQYFGPGTRLLVL.